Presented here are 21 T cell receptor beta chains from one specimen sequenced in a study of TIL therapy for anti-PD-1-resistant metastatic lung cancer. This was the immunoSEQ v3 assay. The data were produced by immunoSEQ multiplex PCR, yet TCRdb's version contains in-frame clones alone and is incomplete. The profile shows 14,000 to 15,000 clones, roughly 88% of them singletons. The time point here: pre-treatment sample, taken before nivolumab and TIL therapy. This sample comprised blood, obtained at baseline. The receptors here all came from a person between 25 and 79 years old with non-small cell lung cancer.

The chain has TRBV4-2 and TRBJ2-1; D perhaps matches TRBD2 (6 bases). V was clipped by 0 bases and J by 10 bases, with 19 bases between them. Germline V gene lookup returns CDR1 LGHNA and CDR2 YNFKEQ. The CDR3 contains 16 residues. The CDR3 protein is CASSQEERDSVKEQFF. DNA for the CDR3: TGTGCCAGCAGCCAAGAGGAACGGGACTCCGTGAAAGAGCAGTTCTTC.

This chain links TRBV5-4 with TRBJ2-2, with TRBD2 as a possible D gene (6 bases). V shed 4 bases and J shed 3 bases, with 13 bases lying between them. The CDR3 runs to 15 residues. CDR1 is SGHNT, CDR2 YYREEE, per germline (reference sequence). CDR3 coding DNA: TGTGCCAGCAGCAGCGGCGGGATATACACCGGGGAGCTGTTTTTT. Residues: CASSSGGIYTGELFF.

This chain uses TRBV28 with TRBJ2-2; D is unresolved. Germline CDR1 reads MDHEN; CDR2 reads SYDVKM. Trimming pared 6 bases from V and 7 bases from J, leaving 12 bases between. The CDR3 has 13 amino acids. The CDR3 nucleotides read TGTGCCAGCAGATTTACCCTAGGCGGGGAGCTGTTTTTT. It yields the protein CASRFTLGGELFF.

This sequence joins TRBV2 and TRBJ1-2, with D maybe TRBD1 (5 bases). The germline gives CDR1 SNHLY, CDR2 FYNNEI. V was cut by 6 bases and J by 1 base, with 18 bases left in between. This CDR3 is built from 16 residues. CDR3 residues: CASRRGPGTGNYGYTF. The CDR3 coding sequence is TGTGCCAGCAGGAGGGGACCCGGGACCGGTAACTATGGCTACACCTTC.

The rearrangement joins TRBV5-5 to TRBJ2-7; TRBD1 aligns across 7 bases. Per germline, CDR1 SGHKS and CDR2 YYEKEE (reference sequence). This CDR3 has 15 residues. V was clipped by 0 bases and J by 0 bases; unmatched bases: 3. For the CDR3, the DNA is TGTGCCAGCAGCTTGGAGGGACAGAGCTCCTACGAGCAGTACTTC. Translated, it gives CASSLEGQSSYEQYF.

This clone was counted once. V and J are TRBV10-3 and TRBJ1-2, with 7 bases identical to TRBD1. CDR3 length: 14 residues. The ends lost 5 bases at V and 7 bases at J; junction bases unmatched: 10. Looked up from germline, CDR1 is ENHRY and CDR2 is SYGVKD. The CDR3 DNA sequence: TGTGCCATCAGTCAGGGGGTTGGGTTGTCTGGCTACACCTTC. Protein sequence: CAISQGVGLSGYTF.

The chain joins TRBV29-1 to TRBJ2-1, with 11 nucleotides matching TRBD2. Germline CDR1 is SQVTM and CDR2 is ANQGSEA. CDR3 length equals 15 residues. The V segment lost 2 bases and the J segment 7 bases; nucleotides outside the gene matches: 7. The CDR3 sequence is CSVEPLAGVRNEQFF. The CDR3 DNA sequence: TGCAGCGTTGAACCACTAGCGGGAGTGAGGAATGAGCAGTTCTTC.

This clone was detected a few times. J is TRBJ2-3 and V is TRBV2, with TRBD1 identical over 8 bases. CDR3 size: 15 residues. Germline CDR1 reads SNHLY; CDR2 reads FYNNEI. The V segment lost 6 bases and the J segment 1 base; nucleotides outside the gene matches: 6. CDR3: CASRGTGGGTDTQYF. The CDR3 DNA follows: TGTGCCAGCAGGGGTACAGGGGGAGGCACAGATACGCAGTATTTT.

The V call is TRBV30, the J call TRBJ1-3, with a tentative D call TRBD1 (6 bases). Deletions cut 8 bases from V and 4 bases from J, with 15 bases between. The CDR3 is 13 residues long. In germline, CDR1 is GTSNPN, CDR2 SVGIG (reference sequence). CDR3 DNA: TGTGCCGGGGGCAAGGTAGCAGGAAACACCATATATTTT. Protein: CAGGKVAGNTIYF. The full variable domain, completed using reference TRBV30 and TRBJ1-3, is SQTIHQWPATLVQPVGSPLSLECTVEGTSNPNLYWYRQAAGRGLQLLFYSVGIGQISSEVPQNLSASRPQDRQFILSSKKLLLSDSGFYLCAGGKVAGNTIYFGEGSWLTVV.

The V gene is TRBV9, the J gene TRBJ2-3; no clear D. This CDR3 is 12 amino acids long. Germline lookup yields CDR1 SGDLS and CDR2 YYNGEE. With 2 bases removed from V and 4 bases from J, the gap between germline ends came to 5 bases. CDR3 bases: TGTGCCAGCAGCGTCGGATCAGATACGCAGTATTTT. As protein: CASSVGSDTQYF.

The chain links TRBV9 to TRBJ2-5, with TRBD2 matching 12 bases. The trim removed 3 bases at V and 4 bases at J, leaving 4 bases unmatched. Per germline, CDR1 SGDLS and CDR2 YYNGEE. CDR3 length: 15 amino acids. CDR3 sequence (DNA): TGTGCCAGCAGCGACGGACTAGCGGGGATAGAGACCCAGTACTTC. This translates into CASSDGLAGIETQYF.

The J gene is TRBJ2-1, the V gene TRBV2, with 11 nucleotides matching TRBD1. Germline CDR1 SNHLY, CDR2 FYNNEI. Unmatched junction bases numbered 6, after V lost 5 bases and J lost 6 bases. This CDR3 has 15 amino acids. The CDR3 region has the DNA TGTGCCAGCAGTATGGGGACAGGGGGGTTCAATGAGCAGTTCTTC. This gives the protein CASSMGTGGFNEQFF.

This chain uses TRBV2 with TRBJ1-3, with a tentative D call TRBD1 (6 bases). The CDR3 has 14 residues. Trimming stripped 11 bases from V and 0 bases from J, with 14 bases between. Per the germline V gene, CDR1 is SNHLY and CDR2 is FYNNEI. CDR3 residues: CASETGPSGNTIYF. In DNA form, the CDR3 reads TGTGCCTCTGAGACAGGTCCCTCTGGAAACACCATATATTTT.

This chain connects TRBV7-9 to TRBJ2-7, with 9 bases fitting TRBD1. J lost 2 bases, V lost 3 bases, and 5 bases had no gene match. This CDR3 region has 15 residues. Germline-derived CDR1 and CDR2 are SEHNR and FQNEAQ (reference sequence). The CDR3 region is CASSFGQGSTYEQYF. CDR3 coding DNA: TGTGCCAGCAGCTTCGGACAGGGGTCAACCTACGAGCAGTACTTC. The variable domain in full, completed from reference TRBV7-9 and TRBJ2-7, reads DTGVSQNPRHKITKRGQNVTFRCDPISEHNRLYWYRQTLGQGPEFLTYFQNEAQLEKSRLLSDRFSAERPKGSFSTLEIQRTEQGDSAMYLCASSFGQGSTYEQYFGPGTRLTVT.

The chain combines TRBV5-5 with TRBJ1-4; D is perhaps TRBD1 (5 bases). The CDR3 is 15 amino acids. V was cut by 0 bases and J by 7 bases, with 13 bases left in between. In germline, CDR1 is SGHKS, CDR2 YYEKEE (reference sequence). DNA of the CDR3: TGTGCCAGCAGCTTGGAAGGCAGGGTAGTTGAAAAACTGTTTTTT. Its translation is CASSLEGRVVEKLFF.

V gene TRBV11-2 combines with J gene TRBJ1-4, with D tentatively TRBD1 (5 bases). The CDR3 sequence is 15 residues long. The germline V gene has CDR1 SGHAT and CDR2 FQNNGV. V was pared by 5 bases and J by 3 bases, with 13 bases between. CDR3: CASSTGTGANEKLFF. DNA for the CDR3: TGTGCCAGCAGCACGGGGACGGGTGCTAATGAAAAACTGTTTTTT.

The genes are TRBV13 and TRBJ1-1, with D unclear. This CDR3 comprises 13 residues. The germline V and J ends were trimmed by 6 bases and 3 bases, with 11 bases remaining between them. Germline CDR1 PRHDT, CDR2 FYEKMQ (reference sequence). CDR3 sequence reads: CASRLRWDTEAFF. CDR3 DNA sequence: TGTGCCAGCAGACTCAGATGGGACACTGAAGCTTTCTTT. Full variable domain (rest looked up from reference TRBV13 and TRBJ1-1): AAGVIQSPRHLIKEKRETATLKCYPIPRHDTVYWYQQGPGQDPQFLISFYEKMQSDKGSIPDRFSAQQFSDYHSELNMSSLELGDSALYFCASRLRWDTEAFFGQGTRLTVV.

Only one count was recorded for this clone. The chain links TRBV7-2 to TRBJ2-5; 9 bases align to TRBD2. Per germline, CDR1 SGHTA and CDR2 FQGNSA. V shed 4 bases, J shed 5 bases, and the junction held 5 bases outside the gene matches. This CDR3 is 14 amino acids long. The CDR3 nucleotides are TGTGCCAGCAGCTATAGCGGGAGTTGGGAGACCCAGTACTTC. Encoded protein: CASSYSGSWETQYF.

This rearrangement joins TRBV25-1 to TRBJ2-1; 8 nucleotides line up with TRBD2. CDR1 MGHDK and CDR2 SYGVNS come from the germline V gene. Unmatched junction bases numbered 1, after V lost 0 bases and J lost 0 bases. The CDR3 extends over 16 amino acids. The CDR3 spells CASSEYSGSSYNEQFF. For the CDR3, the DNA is TGTGCCAGCAGTGAATACAGCGGGAGCTCCTACAATGAGCAGTTCTTC.

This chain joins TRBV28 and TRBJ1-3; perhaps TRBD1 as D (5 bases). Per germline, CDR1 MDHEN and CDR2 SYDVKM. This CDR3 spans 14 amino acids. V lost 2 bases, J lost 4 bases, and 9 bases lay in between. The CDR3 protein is CASSLGRAGNTIYF. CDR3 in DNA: TGTGCCAGCAGTTTAGGCAGGGCAGGAAACACCATATATTTT.

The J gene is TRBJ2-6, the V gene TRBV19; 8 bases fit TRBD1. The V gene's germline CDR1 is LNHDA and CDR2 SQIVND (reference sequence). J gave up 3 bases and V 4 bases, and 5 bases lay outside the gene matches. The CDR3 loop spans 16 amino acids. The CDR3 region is CASSTHTGGGANVLTF. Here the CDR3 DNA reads TGTGCCAGTAGTACCCACACAGGGGGTGGGGCCAACGTCCTGACTTTC.